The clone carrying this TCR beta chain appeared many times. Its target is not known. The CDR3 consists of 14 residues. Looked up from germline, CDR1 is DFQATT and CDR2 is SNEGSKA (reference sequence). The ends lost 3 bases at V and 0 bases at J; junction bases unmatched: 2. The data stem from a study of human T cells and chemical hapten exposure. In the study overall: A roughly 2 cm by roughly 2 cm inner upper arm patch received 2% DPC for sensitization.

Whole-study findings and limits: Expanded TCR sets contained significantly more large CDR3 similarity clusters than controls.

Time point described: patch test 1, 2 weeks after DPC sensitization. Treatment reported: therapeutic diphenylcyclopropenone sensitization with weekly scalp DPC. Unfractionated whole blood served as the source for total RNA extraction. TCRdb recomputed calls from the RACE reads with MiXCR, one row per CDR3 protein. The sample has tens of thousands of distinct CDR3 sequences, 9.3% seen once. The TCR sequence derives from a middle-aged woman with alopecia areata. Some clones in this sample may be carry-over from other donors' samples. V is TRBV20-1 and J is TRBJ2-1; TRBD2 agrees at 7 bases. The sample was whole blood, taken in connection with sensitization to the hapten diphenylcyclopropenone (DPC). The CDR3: CSASGGSSYNEQFF. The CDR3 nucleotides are TGCAGTGCTAGCGGGGGGAGCTCCTACAATGAGCAGTTCTTC.